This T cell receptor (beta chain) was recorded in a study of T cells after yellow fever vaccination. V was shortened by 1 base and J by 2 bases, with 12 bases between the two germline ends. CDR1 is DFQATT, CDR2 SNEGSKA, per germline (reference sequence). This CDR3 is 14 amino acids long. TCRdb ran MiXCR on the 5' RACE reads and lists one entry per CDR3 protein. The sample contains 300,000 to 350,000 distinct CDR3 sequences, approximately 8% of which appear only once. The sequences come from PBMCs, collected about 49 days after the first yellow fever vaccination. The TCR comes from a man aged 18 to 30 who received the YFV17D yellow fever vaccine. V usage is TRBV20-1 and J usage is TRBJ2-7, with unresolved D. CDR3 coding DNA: TGCAGTGCTAGAGGTAGGGCCCCGCCCTACGAGCAGTACTTC. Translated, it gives CSARGRAPPYEQYF.